Sequencing of this T cell receptor (beta chain) was carried out in a study of a mutant IDH1 vaccine in newly diagnosed glioma. Study information: Vaccinations were initiated 4-6 weeks following radiotherapy alone, or were given together with temozolomide cycles.

The time point here: week 11, during vaccination. Doses of 300 ug of mutant IDH1 20-mer peptide were given with topical imiquimod. A remark on this clone: What it recognizes is unknown.

Some clones are missing from TCRdb's copy, which holds only in-frame ones; the method was immunoSEQ multiplex PCR. This sample has roughly 120,000 clones, with over 75% found just once. Germline V lookup: CDR1 MNHEY, CDR2 SMNVEV (reference sequence). The ends were cut back, 2 bases at V and 3 bases at J, with 11 bases in the middle. This CDR3 comprises 14 residues. This chain joins TRBV27 and TRBJ2-7, with D perhaps being TRBD1 or TRBD2 (5 bases each). The sequencing here drew on PBMCs, taken from a glioma patient whose treatment included an IDH1 peptide vaccine. The sequence came from a man aged 40-49 years with glioma. This CDR3 is CASSLRDARYEQYF. The CDR3 nucleotides are TGTGCCAGCAGTTTAAGGGACGCCCGCTACGAGCAGTACTTC.